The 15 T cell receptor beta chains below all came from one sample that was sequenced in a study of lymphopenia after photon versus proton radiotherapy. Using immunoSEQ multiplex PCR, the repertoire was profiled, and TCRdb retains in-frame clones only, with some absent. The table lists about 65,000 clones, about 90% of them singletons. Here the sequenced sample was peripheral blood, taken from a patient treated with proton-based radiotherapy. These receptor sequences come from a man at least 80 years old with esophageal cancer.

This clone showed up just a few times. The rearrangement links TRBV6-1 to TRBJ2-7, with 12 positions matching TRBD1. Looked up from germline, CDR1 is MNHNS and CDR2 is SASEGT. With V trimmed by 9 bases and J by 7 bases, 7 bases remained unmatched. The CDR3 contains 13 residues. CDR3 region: CASRGQGADEQYF. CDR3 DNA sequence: TGTGCCAGTAGGGGACAGGGGGCAGATGAGCAGTACTTC.

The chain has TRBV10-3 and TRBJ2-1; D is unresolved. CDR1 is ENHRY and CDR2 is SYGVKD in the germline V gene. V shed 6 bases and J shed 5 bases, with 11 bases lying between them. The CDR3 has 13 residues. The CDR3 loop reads CAIRMPQDNEQFF. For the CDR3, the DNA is TGTGCCATCAGGATGCCCCAGGACAATGAGCAGTTCTTC.

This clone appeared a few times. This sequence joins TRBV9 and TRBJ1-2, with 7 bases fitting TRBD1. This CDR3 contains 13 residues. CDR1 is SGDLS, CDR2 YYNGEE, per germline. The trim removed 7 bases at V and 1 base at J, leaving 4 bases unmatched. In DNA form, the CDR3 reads TGTGCCAGCGGCCGGGACAGTAACTATGGCTACACCTTC. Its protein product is CASGRDSNYGYTF.

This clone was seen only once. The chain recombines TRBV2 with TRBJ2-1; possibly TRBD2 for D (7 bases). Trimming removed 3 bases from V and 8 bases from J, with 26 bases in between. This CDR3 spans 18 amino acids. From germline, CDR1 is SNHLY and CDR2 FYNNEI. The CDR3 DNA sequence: TGTGCCAGCAGTGACCACGGTCTTACTTGGGGGGGCTTGGATGAGCAGTTCTTC. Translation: CASSDHGLTWGGLDEQFF. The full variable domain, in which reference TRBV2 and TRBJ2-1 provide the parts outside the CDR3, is EPEVTQTPSHQVTQMGQEVILRCVPISNHLYFYWYRQILGQKVEFLVSFYNNEISEKSEIFDDQFSVERPDGSNFTLKIRSTKLEDSAMYFCASSDHGLTWGGLDEQFFGPGTRLTVL.

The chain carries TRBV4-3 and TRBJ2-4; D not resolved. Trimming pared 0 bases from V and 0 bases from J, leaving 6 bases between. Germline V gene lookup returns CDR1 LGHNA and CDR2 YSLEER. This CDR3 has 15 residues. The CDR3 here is CASSQDWLAKNIQYF. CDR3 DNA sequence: TGCGCCAGCAGCCAAGATTGGCTAGCCAAAAACATTCAGTACTTC.

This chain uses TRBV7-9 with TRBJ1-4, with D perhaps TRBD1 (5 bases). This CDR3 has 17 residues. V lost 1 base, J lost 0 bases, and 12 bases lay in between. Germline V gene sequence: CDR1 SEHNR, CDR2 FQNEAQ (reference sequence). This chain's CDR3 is CASSLGVGGATNEKLFF. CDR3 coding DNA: TGTGCCAGCAGCTTAGGGGTCGGGGGTGCAACTAATGAAAAACTGTTTTTT.

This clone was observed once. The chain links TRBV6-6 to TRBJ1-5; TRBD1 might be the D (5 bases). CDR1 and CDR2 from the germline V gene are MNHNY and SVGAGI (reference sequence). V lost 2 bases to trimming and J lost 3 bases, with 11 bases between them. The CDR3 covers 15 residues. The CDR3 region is CASSYSGGSNQPQHF. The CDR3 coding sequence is TGTGCCAGCAGTTACAGCGGGGGTTCCAATCAGCCCCAGCATTTT.

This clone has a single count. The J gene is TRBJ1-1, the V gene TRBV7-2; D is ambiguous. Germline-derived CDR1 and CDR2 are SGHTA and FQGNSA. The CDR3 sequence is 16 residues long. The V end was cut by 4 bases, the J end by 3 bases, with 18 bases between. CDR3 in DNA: TGTGCCAGCAGCTGGAATGGACTGGCCGGGGACACTGAAGCTTTCTTT. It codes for CASSWNGLAGDTEAFF.

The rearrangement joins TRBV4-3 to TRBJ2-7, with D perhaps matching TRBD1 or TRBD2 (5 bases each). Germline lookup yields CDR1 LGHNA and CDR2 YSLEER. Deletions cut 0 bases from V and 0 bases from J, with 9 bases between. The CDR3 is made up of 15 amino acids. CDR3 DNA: TGCGCCAGCAGCCAAGATTGGGGACGCTCCTACGAGCAGTACTTC. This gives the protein CASSQDWGRSYEQYF.

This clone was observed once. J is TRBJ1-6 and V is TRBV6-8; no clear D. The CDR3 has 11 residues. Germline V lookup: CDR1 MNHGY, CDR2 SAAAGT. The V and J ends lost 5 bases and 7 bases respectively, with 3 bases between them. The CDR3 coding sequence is TGTGCCAGCAGTGGAAATTCACCCCTCCACTTT. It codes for CASSGNSPLHF.

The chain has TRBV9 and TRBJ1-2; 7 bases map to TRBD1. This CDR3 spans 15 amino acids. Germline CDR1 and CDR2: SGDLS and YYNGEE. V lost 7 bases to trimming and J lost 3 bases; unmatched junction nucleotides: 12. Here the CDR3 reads CASGAETGYYYGYTF. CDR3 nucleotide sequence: TGTGCCAGCGGCGCTGAGACAGGGTACTACTATGGCTACACCTTC.

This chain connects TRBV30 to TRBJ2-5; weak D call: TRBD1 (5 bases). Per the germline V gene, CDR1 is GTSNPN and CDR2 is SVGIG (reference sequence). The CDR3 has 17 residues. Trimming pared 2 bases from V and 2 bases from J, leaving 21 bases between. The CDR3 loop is CAWSPQQVLGVQETQYF. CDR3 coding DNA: TGTGCCTGGAGTCCCCAACAGGTTCTAGGAGTTCAAGAGACCCAGTACTTC.

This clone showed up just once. CDR3 residues: CASSESIEGLETQYF. The CDR3 coding sequence is TGCGCCAGCAGTGAGTCGATTGAGGGTTTGGAGACCCAGTACTTC. The V gene is TRBV10-2, the J gene TRBJ2-5, with D perhaps TRBD2 (5 bases). CDR1 WSHSY and CDR2 SAAADI come from the germline V gene. V was trimmed by 0 bases and J by 5 bases, leaving 13 bases between them. The length of the CDR3 is 15 residues.

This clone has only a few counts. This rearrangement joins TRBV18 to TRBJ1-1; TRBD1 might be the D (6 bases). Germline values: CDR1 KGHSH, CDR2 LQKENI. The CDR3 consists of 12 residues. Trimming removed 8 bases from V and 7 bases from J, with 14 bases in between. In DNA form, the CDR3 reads TGTGCCAGCGCAGTGGACAGCTTTGAAGCTTTCTTT. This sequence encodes CASAVDSFEAFF. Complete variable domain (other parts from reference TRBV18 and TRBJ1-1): NAGVMQNPRHLVRRRGQEARLRCSPMKGHSHVYWYRQLPEEGLKFMVYLQKENIIDESGMPKERFSAEFPKEGPSILRIQQVVRGDSAAYFCASAVDSFEAFFGQGTRLTVV.

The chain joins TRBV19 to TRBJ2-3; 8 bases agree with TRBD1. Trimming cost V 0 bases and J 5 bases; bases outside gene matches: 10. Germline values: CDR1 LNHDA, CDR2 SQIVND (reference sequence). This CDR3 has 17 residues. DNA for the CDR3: TGTGCCAGTAGTATAGATCAAGGGCAGGGGGCTGAAGATACGCAGTATTTT. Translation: CASSIDQGQGAEDTQYF.